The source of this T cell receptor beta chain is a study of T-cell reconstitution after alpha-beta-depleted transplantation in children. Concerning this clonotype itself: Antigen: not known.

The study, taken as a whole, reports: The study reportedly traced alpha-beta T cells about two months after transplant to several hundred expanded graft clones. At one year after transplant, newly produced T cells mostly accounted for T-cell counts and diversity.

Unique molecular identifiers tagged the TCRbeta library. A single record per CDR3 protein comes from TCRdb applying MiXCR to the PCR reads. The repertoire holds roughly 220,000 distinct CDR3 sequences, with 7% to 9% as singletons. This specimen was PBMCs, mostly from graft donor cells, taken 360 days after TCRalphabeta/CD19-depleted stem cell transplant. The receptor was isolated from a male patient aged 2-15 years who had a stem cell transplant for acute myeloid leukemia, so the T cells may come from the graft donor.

The CDR3 DNA reads TGTGCCAGCAGCCCCCATCCGGGACTAGCGTACGAGCAGTACGTC. Its protein is CASSPHPGLAYEQYV. V is TRBV7-2 and J is TRBJ2-7; 10 bases match TRBD2. V lost 5 bases to trimming and J lost 4 bases; unmatched junction nucleotides: 8. Germline CDR1 SGHTA, CDR2 FQGNSA. The CDR3 contains 15 residues.